A selection of T cell receptor beta chains follows, all from one sample in a study of T cells after yellow fever vaccination. One entry per CDR3 protein results from TCRdb running MiXCR on the 5' RACE reads. The sample has 120,000 or so distinct CDR3 sequences, around 15% seen once. Material: CD8+ T cells sorted from PBMCs, obtained 5 days after the yellow fever booster vaccination. The receptors stem from a man between 18 and 35 years old who received the YFV17D yellow fever vaccine. Each CDR3 is given without its conserved first and last residue. For some rows the clone size is stated as once, few or many, or as a class when expanded; others skip it.

>NA|TRBJ2-5|TRBV2
ASSESAAIQETQY
>NA|TRBJ2-5|TRBV6-2/TRBV6-3
ASSQLADGETQY
>many|TRBJ2-3|TRBV4-1
ASSQIQGAGDTQY
>NA|TRBJ1-1|TRBV19
ASSTGRGTEAF
>NA|TRBJ2-1|TRBV10-3
AISHRDGYYNEQF
>NA|TRBJ1-2|TRBV4-1
ASSQQQGAFGYSFSGYT
>few|TRBJ1-5|TRBV6-5
ASSWDINQPQH
>few|TRBJ2-5|TRBV7-6
ASSLDLVTIGTQY
>many|TRBJ1-6|TRBV4-1
ASSLQDRGYNSPLH
>few|TRBJ2-3|TRBV3-1
ASSPTLADPRTDTQY
>NA|TRBJ2-7|TRBV29-1
SVVFAGQGNKQY
>NA|TRBJ1-1|TRBV7-8
ASSLDSAEAF
>few|TRBJ2-1|TRBV6-2/TRBV6-3
ASSYSGEQF
>NA|TRBJ1-1|TRBV3-2
ASSQDTGNPPTDNTEAF
>few|TRBJ2-5|TRBV5-5
ASSPRQERETQY
>few|TRBJ2-1|TRBV9
ASSSGIGTF
>few|TRBJ1-3|TRBV11-2
ASSLVGSGNTIY
>many|TRBJ2-7|TRBV7-2
ASSKGVVPYEQY
>many|TRBJ2-1|TRBV10-3
AISSIDRARIYNEQF
>NA|TRBJ1-5|TRBV12-3/TRBV12-4
ASRDGGNQPQH
>few|TRBJ1-5|TRBV20-1
SASWPHDRASNQPQH
>few|TRBJ2-6|TRBV7-9
ASSSPGLAGGPGANVLT
>NA|TRBJ2-3|TRBV5-6
ASSGGTNTQY
>NA|TRBJ2-5|TRBV7-8
ASLSLVRMGETQY
>NA|TRBJ1-6|TRBV5-6
ASSPREGNSPLH
>NA|TRBJ2-7|TRBV29-1
SVHKKYEQY
>many|TRBJ2-1|TRBV7-9
ASSLTLSGVSEQF
>NA|TRBJ1-1|TRBV6-5
ASSYRTGLTEAF
>NA|TRBJ2-1|TRBV7-8
ASSSLWSEIYNEQF
>NA|TRBJ1-5|TRBV10-3
AISEMRLGGGNQPQH
>NA|TRBJ1-5|TRBV27
ASSISTGNNQPQH
>few|TRBJ2-1|TRBV20-1
SAPRGLNYNEQF
>few|TRBJ2-5|TRBV7-2
ASSTLARQETQY
>many|TRBJ2-2|TRBV6-2/TRBV6-3
ASSTGLADTGELF
>few|TRBJ2-3|TRBV10-3
AISEGQGPGTDTQY
>NA|TRBJ1-2|TRBV4-3
ASSHPGQDFHT
>many|TRBJ2-1|TRBV5-1
ASSLSSNEQF
>few|TRBJ2-7|TRBV4-3
ASSQDYKTSYEQY
>NA|TRBJ2-1|TRBV11-2
ASSQPQNLGEQF
>few|TRBJ2-3|TRBV5-1
ASTARASGGNTDTQY
>NA|TRBJ1-1|TRBV4-1
ASSQGEGANTEAF